The rows below give T cell receptor beta chains drawn from one sample of a study of blood T cell repertoires in COVID-19. TCRdb keeps only in-frame clones here, not all; method: immunoSEQ multiplex PCR. This table has around 220,000 clones, roughly 87% appearing once. The sequencing sample was made of peripheral blood. The receptor set was obtained from a man in his forties with active or convalescent COVID-19. The CDR3 runs from the conserved cysteine through the conserved F or W. D genes are given only for firm matches.

V gene,D gene,J gene,CDR3 protein
TRBV14,-,TRBJ1-3,CASSQESNIYF
TRBV3-1/TRBV3-2,TRBD1,TRBJ1-1,CASSPWTGGEEAFF
TRBV18,-,TRBJ2-7,CASSPGRASYEQYF
TRBV11-2,TRBD1,TRBJ2-7,CASSPPDRGHYEQYF
TRBV6-1,-,TRBJ2-7,CASSEFSRTSSYEQYF
TRBV9,TRBD2,TRBJ2-1,CASSTSSGGAPYNEQFF
TRBV7-3,-,TRBJ1-2,CASSQIGLSYGYTF
TRBV5-8,-,TRBJ2-1,CASSLTDNEQFF
TRBV4-2,-,TRBJ2-2,CASSQAGRDNTGELFF
TRBV19,TRBD1,TRBJ1-2,CATRDSRDYGYTF
TRBV5-1,TRBD1,TRBJ2-1,CASSLHPTGNGEQFF
TRBV7-9,TRBD1,TRBJ1-1,CASSIQGVVTEAFF
TRBV27,TRBD2,TRBJ2-7,CASSAYPSGSYEQYF
TRBV15,TRBD1,TRBJ2-3,CATEWAGGSDTQYF
TRBV11-2,TRBD1,TRBJ1-2,CASGRTGGYYGYTF
TRBV19,-,TRBJ1-1,CASSIFGGSSNTEAFF
TRBV5-8,-,TRBJ1-1,CASSFQTLNTEAFF
TRBV5-1,-,TRBJ1-6,CASSLEGVSNSPLHF
TRBV27,-,TRBJ1-5,CASTSRGDHQPQHF
TRBV7-7,-,TRBJ2-2,CASALRGNTGELFF
TRBV29-1,TRBD1,TRBJ2-7,CSVEVGTGPEQYF
TRBV2,TRBD1,TRBJ1-1,CASKGQMNTEAFF
TRBV28,TRBD1,TRBJ2-3,CASSLGTASSADTQYF
TRBV13,TRBD1,TRBJ2-7,CASSHRDRTSYEQYF
TRBV4-2,TRBD1,TRBJ2-2,CASSQGTGISGELFF